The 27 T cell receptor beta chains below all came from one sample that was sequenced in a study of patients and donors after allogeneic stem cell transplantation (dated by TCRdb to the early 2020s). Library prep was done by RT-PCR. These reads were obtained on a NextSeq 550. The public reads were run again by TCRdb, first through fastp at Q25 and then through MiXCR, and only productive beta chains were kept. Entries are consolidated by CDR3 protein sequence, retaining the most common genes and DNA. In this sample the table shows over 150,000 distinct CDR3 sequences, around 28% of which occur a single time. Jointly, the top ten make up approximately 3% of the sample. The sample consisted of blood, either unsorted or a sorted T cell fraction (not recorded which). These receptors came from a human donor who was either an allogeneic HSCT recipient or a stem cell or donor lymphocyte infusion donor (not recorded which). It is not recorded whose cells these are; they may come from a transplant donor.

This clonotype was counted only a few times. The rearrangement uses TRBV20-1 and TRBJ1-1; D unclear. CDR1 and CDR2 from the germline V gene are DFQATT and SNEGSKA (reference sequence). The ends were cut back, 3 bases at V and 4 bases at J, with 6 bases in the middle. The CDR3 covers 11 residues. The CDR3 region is CSASTSTEAFF. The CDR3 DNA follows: TGCAGTGCTAGTACGAGCACTGAAGCTTTCTTT.

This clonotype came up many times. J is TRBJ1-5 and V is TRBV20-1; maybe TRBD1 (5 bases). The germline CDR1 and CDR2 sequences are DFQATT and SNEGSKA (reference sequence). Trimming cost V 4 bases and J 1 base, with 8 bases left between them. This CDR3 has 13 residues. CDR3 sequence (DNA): TGCAGTGCTAAGGACACGAGCAATCAGCCCCAGCATTTT. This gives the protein CSAKDTSNQPQHF.

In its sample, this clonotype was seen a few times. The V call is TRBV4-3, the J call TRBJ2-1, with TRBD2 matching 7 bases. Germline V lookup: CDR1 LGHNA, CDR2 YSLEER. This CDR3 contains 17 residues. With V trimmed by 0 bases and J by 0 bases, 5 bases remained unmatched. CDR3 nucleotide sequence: TGCGCCAGCAGCCAAGAGGGGACTACCGACTCCTACAATGAGCAGTTCTTC. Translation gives CASSQEGTTDSYNEQFF.

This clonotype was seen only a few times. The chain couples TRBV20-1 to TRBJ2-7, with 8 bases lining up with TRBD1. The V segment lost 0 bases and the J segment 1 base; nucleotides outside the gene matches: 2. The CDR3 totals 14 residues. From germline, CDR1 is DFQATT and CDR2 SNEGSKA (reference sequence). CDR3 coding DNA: TGCAGTGCTAGAGATGGGACAGGATCCTACGAGCAGTACTTC. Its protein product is CSARDGTGSYEQYF.

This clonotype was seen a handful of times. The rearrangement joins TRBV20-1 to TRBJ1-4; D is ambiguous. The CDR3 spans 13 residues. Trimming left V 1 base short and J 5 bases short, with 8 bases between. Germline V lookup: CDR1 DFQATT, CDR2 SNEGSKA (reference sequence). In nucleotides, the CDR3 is TGCAGTGCTAGAGCAGTTTCCAATGAAAAACTGTTTTTT. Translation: CSARAVSNEKLFF.

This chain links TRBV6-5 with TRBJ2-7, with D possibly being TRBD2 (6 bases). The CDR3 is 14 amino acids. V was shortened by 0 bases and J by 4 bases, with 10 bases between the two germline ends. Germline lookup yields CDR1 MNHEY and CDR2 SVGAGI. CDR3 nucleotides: TGTGCCAGCAGTTACTCGGGGGGACCTTACGAGCAGTACTTC. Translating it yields CASSYSGGPYEQYF.

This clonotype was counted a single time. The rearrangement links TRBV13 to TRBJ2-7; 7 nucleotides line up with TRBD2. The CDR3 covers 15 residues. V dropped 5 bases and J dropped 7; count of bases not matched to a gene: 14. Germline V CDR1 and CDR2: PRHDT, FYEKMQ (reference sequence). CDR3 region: CASSTRLALLTEQYF. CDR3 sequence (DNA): TGTGCCAGCAGCACCCGACTAGCCCTTCTTACTGAGCAGTACTTC. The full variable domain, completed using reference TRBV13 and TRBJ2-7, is AAGVIQSPRHLIKEKRETATLKCYPIPRHDTVYWYQQGPGQDPQFLISFYEKMQSDKGSIPDRFSAQQFSDYHSELNMSSLELGDSALYFCASSTRLALLTEQYFGPGTRLTVT.

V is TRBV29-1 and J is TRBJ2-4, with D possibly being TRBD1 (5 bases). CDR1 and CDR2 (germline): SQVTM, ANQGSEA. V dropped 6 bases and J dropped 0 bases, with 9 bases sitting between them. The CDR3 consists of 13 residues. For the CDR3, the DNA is TGCAGCGTCGCAGGGTTAGCCAAAAACATTCAGTACTTC. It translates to CSVAGLAKNIQYF.

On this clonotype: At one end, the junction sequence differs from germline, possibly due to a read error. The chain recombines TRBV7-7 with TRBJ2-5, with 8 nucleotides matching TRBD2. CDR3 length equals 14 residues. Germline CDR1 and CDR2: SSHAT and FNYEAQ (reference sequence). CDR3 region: CASSPSGRGETQYF. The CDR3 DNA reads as TGTGCTAGCAGCCCGAGCGGGAGAGGGGAGACCCAGTACTTC.

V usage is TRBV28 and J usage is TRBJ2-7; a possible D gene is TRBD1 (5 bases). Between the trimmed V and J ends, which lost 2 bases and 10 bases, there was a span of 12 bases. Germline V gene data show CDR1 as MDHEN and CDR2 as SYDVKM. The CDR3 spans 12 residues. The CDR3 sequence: CASSLEMTAQYF. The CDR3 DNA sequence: TGTGCCAGCAGTTTAGAAATGACAGCCCAGTACTTC.

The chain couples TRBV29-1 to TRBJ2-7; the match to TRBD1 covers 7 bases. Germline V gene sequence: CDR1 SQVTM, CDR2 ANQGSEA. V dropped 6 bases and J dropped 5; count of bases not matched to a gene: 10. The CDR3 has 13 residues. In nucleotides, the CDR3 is TGCAGCGTCGAAAGACAGGGAATCAACGAGCAGTACTTC. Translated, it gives CSVERQGINEQYF.

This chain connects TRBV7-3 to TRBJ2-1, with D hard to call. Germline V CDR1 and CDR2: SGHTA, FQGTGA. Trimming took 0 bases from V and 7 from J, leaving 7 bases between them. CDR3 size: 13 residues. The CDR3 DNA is TGTGCCAGCAGCTTAACTCGTTTAAATGAGCAGTTCTTC. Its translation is CASSLTRLNEQFF.

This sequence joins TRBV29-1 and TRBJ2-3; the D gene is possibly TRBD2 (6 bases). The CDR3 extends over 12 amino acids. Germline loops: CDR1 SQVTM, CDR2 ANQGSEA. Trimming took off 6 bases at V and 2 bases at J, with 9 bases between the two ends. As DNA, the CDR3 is TGCAGCGTCCGGGACTTCACAGATACGCAGTATTTT. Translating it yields CSVRDFTDTQYF.

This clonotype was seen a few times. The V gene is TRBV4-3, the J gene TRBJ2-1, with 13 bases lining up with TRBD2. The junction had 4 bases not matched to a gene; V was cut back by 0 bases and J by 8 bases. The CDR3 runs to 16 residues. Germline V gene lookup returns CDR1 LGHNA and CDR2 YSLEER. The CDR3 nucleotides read TGCGCCAGCAGCCAAGAGACTAGCGGGAGGAGCCATGAGCAGTTCTTC. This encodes CASSQETSGRSHEQFF.

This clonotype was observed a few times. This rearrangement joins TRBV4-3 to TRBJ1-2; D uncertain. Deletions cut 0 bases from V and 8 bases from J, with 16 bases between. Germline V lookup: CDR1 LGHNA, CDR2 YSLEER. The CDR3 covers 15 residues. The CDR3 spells CASSQDRLVQTGYTF. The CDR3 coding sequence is TGCGCCAGCAGCCAAGACCGTCTAGTTCAGACCGGCTACACCTTC.

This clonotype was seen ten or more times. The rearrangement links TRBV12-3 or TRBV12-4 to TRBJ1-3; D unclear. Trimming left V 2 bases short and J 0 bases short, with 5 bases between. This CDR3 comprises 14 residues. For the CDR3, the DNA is TGTGCCAGCAGTTTACAGCTCTCTGGAAACACCATATATTTT. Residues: CASSLQLSGNTIYF.

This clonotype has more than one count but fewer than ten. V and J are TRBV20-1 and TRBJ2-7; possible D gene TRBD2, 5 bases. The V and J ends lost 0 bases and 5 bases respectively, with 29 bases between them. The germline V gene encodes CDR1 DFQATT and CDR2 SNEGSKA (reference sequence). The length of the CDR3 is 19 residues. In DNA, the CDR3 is TGCAGTGCTAGAGATAGGCTGCCCAAGAAGGACTCCCCATATGACGAGCAGTACTTC. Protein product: CSARDRLPKKDSPYDEQYF.

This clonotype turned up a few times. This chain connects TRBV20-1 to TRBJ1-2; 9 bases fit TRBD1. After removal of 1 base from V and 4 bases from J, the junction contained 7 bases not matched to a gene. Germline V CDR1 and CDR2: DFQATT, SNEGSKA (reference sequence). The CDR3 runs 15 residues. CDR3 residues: CSARAPGQGGYGYTF. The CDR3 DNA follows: TGCAGTGCTAGAGCCCCGGGACAGGGTGGCTATGGCTACACCTTC.

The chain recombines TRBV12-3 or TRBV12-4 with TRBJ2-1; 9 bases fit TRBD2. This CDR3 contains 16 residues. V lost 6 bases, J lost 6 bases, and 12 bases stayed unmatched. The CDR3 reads CASRSLGAGGPNEQFF. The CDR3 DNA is TGTGCCAGCAGGTCCCTAGGGGCGGGAGGGCCCAATGAGCAGTTCTTC.

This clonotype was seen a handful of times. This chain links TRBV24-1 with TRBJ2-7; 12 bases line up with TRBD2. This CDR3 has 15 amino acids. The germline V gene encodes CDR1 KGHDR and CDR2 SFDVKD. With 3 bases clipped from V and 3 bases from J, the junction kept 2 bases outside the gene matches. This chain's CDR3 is CATSDRLAGVYEQYF. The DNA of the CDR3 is TGTGCCACCAGTGATAGACTAGCGGGAGTCTACGAGCAGTACTTC.

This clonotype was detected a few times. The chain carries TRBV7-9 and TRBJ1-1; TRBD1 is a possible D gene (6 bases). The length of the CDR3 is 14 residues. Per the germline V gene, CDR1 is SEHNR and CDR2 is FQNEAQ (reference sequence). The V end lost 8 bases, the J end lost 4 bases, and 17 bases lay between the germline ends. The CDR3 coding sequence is TGTGCCAGCCACAAAGGGTGGGGGGCCACTGAAGCTTTCTTT. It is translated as CASHKGWGATEAFF.

The CDR3 region is CSARGDPSIEPQHF. Here the CDR3 DNA reads TGCAGTGCTAGAGGGGACCCCTCCATCGAGCCCCAGCATTTT. The genes are TRBV20-1 and TRBJ1-5, with TRBD1 as a possible D gene (5 bases). This CDR3 contains 14 residues. Germline V gene lookup returns CDR1 DFQATT and CDR2 SNEGSKA (reference sequence). V lost 1 base, J lost 8 bases, and 15 bases lay in between.

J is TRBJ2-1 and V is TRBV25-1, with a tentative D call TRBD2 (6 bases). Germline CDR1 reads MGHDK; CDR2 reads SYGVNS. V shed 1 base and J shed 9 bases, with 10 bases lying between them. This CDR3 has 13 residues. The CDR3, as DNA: TGTGCCAGCAGTGAATGGCAGGAGGGTGAGCAGTTCTTC. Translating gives CASSEWQEGEQFF.

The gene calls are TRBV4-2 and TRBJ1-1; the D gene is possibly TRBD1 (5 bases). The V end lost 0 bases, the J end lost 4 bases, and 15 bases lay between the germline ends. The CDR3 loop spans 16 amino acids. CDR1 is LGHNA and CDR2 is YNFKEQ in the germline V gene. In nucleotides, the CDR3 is TGTGCCAGCAGCCAAGATGCGGTAGGACAAATCACTGAAGCTTTCTTT. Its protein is CASSQDAVGQITEAFF.

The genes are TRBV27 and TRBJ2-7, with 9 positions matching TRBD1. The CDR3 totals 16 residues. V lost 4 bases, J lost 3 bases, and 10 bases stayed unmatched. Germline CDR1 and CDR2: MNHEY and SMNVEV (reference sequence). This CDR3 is CASSSLRGTGYYEQYF. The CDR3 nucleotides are TGTGCCAGCAGTTCTCTCAGGGGGACAGGGTACTACGAGCAGTACTTC.

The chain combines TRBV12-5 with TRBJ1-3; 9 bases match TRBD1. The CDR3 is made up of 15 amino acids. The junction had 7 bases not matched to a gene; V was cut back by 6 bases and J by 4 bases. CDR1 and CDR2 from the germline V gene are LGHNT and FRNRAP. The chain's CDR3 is CASGGQGWSGNTIYF. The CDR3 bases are TGTGCTAGTGGCGGACAGGGGTGGTCGGGAAACACCATATATTTT.

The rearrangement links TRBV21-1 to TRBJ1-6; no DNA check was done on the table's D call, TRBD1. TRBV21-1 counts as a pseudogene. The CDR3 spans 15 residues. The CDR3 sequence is CASRRGSSYNSPLHF. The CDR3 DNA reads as TGTGCCAGCAGGAGGGGAAGCTCCTATAATTCACCCCTCCACTTT.